This TCR beta chain was identified during a study of OX40 agonist ivuxolimab in advanced cancers. CDR3 size: 13 residues. The trim removed 7 bases at V and 8 bases at J, leaving 8 bases unmatched. Germline V lookup: CDR1 LNHDA, CDR2 SQIVND (reference sequence). The assay was immunoSEQ multiplex PCR, and TCRdb's table has in-frame clones only and misses some. Seen here are 65,000 to 85,000 clones, roughly 87% observed once, and the top ten hold roughly 3%. This receptor was taken from an adult with an advanced solid tumor such as melanoma, head and neck, liver or kidney cancer. The input for sequencing was CD4+ or CD8+ T cells sorted from blood, taken in a trial of the OX40 agonist ivuxolimab. The chain carries TRBV19 and TRBJ2-1; 7 bases align to TRBD2. CDR3 nucleotides: TGTGCCAGTAAAGGCGGGAGTATCTATGAGCAGTTCTTC. This gives the protein CASKGGSIYEQFF.